This T cell receptor beta chain came from a study of T cells after posttransplantation cyclophosphamide. General study findings and limits: TRB clonality was highly associated with recipient CMV seropositivity and reactivation. Tissue-infiltrating T cells from skin or gut overlapped little with blood T cells. Later post-transplant blood repertoires were often dominated by donor CD8+ memory clones.

There are many counts of this clone. Antigen specificity is unknown. Cyclophosphamide on days +3 and +4 followed busulfan-fludarabine conditioning and a marrow graft. The repertoire was sequenced with immunoSEQ multiplex PCR; TCRdb's copy has only in-frame clones and lacks some. The table lists about 25,000 clones, with no singletons. The junction had 9 bases not matched to a gene; V was cut back by 9 bases and J by 2 bases. Germline V lookup: CDR1 MDHEN, CDR2 SYDVKM. The CDR3 runs to 17 residues. This clonotype was sampled from a male patient younger than 35 who received an allogeneic stem cell transplant from a related donor, was CMV-positive, and had no GVHD. These T cells may partly come from the graft donor. The chain has TRBV28 and TRBJ2-1; 14 nucleotides align to TRBD2. The source was PBMCs, collected after allogeneic stem cell transplant with posttransplant cyclophosphamide. DNA for the CDR3: TGTGCCAGTAACGGACTAGCGGGGGGACAGACCTACAATGAGCAGTTCTTC. Translation: CASNGLAGGQTYNEQFF.